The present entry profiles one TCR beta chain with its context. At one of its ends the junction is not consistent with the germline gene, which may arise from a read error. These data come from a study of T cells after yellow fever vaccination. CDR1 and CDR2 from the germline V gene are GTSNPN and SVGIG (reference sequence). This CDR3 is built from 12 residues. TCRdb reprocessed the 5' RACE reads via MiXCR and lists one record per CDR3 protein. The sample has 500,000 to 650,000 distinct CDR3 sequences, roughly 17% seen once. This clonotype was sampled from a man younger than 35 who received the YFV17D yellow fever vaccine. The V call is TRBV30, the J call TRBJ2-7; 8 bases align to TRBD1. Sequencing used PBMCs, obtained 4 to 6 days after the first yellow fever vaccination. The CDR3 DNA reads TGTGCCCGGAGCCGGACAGGGAGCGAGCAGTACTTC. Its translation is CARSRTGSEQYF.